These 30 T cell receptor beta chains were all obtained from the same sample, sequenced in a study of molecular identifiers for immune sequencing clone quantification. A single record per CDR3 protein comes from TCRdb applying MiXCR to the PCR reads. The sample records under 100,000 distinct CDR3 sequences, 25% being singletons. Material for sequencing was naive CD8+ T cells from blood, with Jurkat cell RNA spiked in. Subset reported: FACS-sorted CD8+CD4-CCR7+CD45RA+ naive T cells. The receptor set was obtained from a human donor in good health. Some libraries in this study had Jurkat cell RNA spiked in.

There are a few counts of this clonotype. The chain uses TRBV19 and TRBJ1-5; 10 bases line up with TRBD1. The V gene's germline CDR1 is LNHDA and CDR2 SQIVND (reference sequence). This CDR3 comprises 14 residues. V shed 7 bases, J shed 4 bases, and the junction held 4 bases outside the gene matches. The CDR3 DNA follows: TGTGCCAGTAACCTGGGACAGGGGAATCAGCCCCAGCATTTT. The encoded protein is CASNLGQGNQPQHF.

The table lists this clonotype with a few counts. The gene calls are TRBV6-2 or TRBV6-3 and TRBJ2-7, with D perhaps assigned TRBD1 or TRBD2 (5 bases each). Deletions cut 2 bases from V and 1 base from J, with 9 bases between. In germline, CDR1 is MNHEY, CDR2 SVGEGT. The CDR3 loop spans 14 amino acids. The CDR3 region has the DNA TGTGCCAGCAGTTACCTGGGACCTTCCTACGAGCAGTACTTC. This translates into CASSYLGPSYEQYF.

This chain links TRBV19 with TRBJ2-3, with 9 bases aligning to TRBD1. The CDR3 has 16 residues. V was pared by 2 bases and J by 8 bases, with 11 bases of the junction left unmatched. CDR1 LNHDA and CDR2 SQIVND come from the germline V gene (reference sequence). Written as DNA, the CDR3 is TGTGCCAGTAGTATAAGATGGGACAGGGATCCAGGTACGCAGTATTTT. This gives the protein CASSIRWDRDPGTQYF.

This chain joins TRBV4-3 and TRBJ2-7; D might be TRBD1 (6 bases). Germline CDR1 and CDR2: LGHNA and YSLEER. The CDR3 has 16 amino acids. V was pared by 0 bases and J by 3 bases, with 15 bases between. The CDR3 spells CASSQDRAGAYYEQYF. CDR3 DNA sequence: TGCGCCAGCAGCCAAGATCGGGCAGGGGCCTACTACGAGCAGTACTTC.

The chain joins TRBV7-6 to TRBJ2-5; the D gene is possibly TRBD1 (6 bases). V shed 1 base and J shed 1 base, with 16 bases lying between them. The CDR3 loop spans 17 amino acids. CDR1 SGHVS and CDR2 FNYEAQ come from the germline V gene. The CDR3: CASSLETQGWGQETQYF. CDR3 DNA: TGTGCCAGCAGCTTAGAAACACAGGGTTGGGGCCAAGAGACCCAGTACTTC. Looking up the rest from reference TRBV7-6 and TRBJ2-5 gives the full variable domain: GAGVSQSPRYKVTKRGQDVALRCDPISGHVSLYWYRQALGQGPEFLTYFNYEAQQDKSGLPNDRFSAERPEGSISTLTIQRTEQRDSAMYRCASSLETQGWGQETQYFGPGTRLLVL.

In this sample, this clonotype turned up many times. The V and J genes are TRBV6-2 or TRBV6-3 and TRBJ2-3, with 8 positions matching TRBD1. There are 15 residues in the CDR3. In germline, CDR1 is MNHEY, CDR2 SVGEGT. V shed 6 bases, J shed 4 bases, and the junction held 9 bases outside the gene matches. CDR3 bases: TGTGCCAGCAGCTCCGGGACAGGTCTGGCAGATACGCAGTATTTT. This encodes CASSSGTGLADTQYF.

This clonotype was found many times. The chain carries TRBV11-2 and TRBJ2-3, with D unresolved. V lost 1 base to trimming and J lost 0 bases, with 5 bases between them. Germline V gene data show CDR1 as SGHAT and CDR2 as FQNNGV. This CDR3 has 14 amino acids. CDR3 region: CASSLVGSTDTQYF. The DNA of the CDR3 is TGTGCCAGCAGCTTAGTCGGGAGCACAGATACGCAGTATTTT.

On this clonotype itself: One base away lies a much larger clone, so this may be a sequencing read error. The chain employs TRBV6-5 and TRBJ1-5; D remains unclear. Germline CDR1 MNHEY, CDR2 SVGAGI. V shed 2 bases and J shed 7 bases, with 9 bases lying between them. The CDR3 has 13 amino acids. The CDR3 spells CASSYGRWQPQHF. DNA of the CDR3: TGTGCCAGCAGTTACGGACGGTGGCAGCCCCAGCATTTT.

As concerns this clonotype: This may stem from a read error, because a much larger clone lies one nucleotide away. V gene TRBV6-5 combines with J gene TRBJ1-3; D is perhaps TRBD1 (6 bases). CDR3 length equals 15 residues. Per germline, CDR1 MNHEY and CDR2 SVGAGI. DNA for the CDR3: TGTGGCAGCACCCGGGACAAAAGCTCTGGAAACACCATATATTTT. Residues: CGSTRDKSSGNTIYF.

This sequence joins TRBV12-3 or TRBV12-4 and TRBJ2-2, with 8 nucleotides matching TRBD1. The junction had 12 bases not matched to a gene; V was cut back by 6 bases and J by 6 bases. This CDR3 region has 16 residues. CDR3 nucleotides: TGTGCCAGCAGCCCCAGAATGCAGACAGGGGCCGGGGAGCTGTTTTTT. Encoded protein: CASSPRMQTGAGELFF.

The gene calls are TRBV11-2 and TRBJ2-1; D ambiguous. CDR3 length: 13 residues. Germline V lookup: CDR1 SGHAT, CDR2 FQNNGV. Between the trimmed V and J ends, which lost 5 bases and 0 bases, there was a span of 5 bases. The CDR3 reads CASSPRSYNEQFF. CDR3 sequence (DNA): TGTGCCAGCAGCCCCCGCTCCTACAATGAGCAGTTCTTC.

CDR3 protein: CASSPLADTEAFF. CDR3 nucleotides: TGTGCCAGCAGTCCGCTGGCGGACACTGAAGCTTTCTTT. V is TRBV27 and J is TRBJ1-1; D remains unclear. This CDR3 is 13 amino acids long. Germline CDR1 MNHEY, CDR2 SMNVEV (reference sequence). Trimming left V 5 bases short and J 3 bases short, with 10 bases between.

Only one count was recorded for this clonotype. One end of the junction fails to match germline, which may point to a read error. J is TRBJ1-1 and V is TRBV7-2; D not certain. Germline V lookup: CDR1 SGHTA, CDR2 FQGNSA. There are 11 residues in the CDR3. CDR3 in amino acids: CANSLGTEAFF. The DNA for the CDR3 is TGTGCCAACAGCCTGGGGACTGAAGCTTTCTTT.

This clonotype was seen a handful of times. The rearrangement links TRBV14 to TRBJ1-2; 12 positions match TRBD1. There are 17 residues in the CDR3. Per germline, CDR1 SGHDN and CDR2 FVKESK. Germline trimming cut 4 bases from V and 3 bases from J; bases unmatched to any gene: 9. This CDR3 reads CASSLPGQGAFDYGYTF. DNA for the CDR3: TGTGCCAGCAGCCTACCGGGACAGGGGGCTTTCGACTATGGCTACACCTTC.

Comment on this clonotype: A much bigger clone sits one base away, suggesting this may be a read error. The chain carries TRBV7-9 and TRBJ1-1; tentative D call: TRBD1 (5 bases). The germline gives CDR1 SEHNR, CDR2 FQNEAQ (reference sequence). CDR3 length: 12 amino acids. The CDR3 loop is CAGSLRGPEAFF. The CDR3 bases are TGTGCCGGCAGCTTAAGGGGTCCTGAAGCTTTCTTT. Drawing the rest from reference TRBV7-9 and TRBJ1-1, the complete variable domain is DTGVSQNPRHKITKRGQNVTFRCDPISEHNRLYWYRQTLGQGPEFLTYFQNEAQLEKSRLLSDRFSAERPKGSFSTLEIQRTEQGDSAMYLCAGSLRGPEAFFGQGTRLTVV.

This clonotype has a single count. One junction end does not reproduce the germline sequence, and a read error may be involved. V gene TRBV5-1 combines with J gene TRBJ2-1; the D gene could be TRBD1 or TRBD2 (6 bases each). Germline V CDR1 and CDR2: SGHRS, YFSETQ. The CDR3 has 15 residues. CDR3 DNA: TGCGTCAGCAGCTTAGCCGGGGGCCCCTACAATGAGCAGTTCTTC. Protein: CVSSLAGGPYNEQFF.

Details on this clonotype: An end of the junction differs from the germline gene, which may be a read error. The chain has TRBV19 and TRBJ1-4; 7 bases are shared with TRBD1. CDR1 LNHDA and CDR2 SQIVND come from the germline V gene (reference sequence). This CDR3 contains 15 residues. The CDR3 DNA reads TGTGCCAGTAGTATACCCCGGGACAGCGATGAGAAACTGTTTTTT. Its protein is CASSIPRDSDEKLFF. The full variable domain, completed using reference TRBV19 and TRBJ1-4, is DGGITQSPKYLFRKEGQNVTLSCEQNLNHDAMYWYRQDPGQGLRLIYYSQIVNDFQKGDIAEGYSVSREKKESFPLTVTSAQKNPTAFYLCASSIPRDSDEKLFFGSGTQLSVL.

This clonotype was picked up many times. This CDR3 reads CASSLGPAFYEQYF. In DNA form, the CDR3 reads TGTGCCAGCAGCTTAGGTCCCGCTTTCTACGAGCAGTACTTC. The J gene is TRBJ2-7, the V gene TRBV7-2, with no clear D. V lost 1 base, J lost 3 bases, and 10 bases lay in between. The V gene's germline CDR1 is SGHTA and CDR2 FQGNSA. The CDR3 runs 14 residues.

At least ten counts were recorded for this clonotype. The CDR3 sequence is CASSPTEYNEQFF. The DNA of the CDR3 is TGCGCCAGCAGCCCGACAGAATACAATGAGCAGTTCTTC. The V gene is TRBV4-1, the J gene TRBJ2-1; D perhaps matches TRBD1 (5 bases). The CDR3 totals 13 residues. V shed 4 bases and J shed 4 bases, with 8 bases lying between them. The germline V gene has CDR1 MGHRA and CDR2 YSYEKL.

V gene TRBV27 combines with J gene TRBJ2-1; D possibly matches TRBD1 or TRBD2 (5 bases each). The CDR3 sequence is 13 residues long. From germline, CDR1 is MNHEY and CDR2 SMNVEV (reference sequence). Trimming pared 6 bases from V and 7 bases from J, leaving 13 bases between. CDR3 nucleotide sequence: TGTGCCAGCAGATCGGTCGGGGCAAATGAGCAGTTCTTC. It specifies CASRSVGANEQFF.

This sequence joins TRBV5-4 and TRBJ1-4; no clear D. The ends were cut back, 2 bases at V and 6 bases at J, with 14 bases in the middle. The length of the CDR3 is 15 residues. Looked up from germline, CDR1 is SGHNT and CDR2 is YYREEE (reference sequence). DNA of the CDR3: TGTGCCAGCAGCTTCTTAGGAGCCGTCGATGAAAAACTGTTTTTT. The encoded protein is CASSFLGAVDEKLFF.

Remarks on this clonotype: A much larger clone sits a single nucleotide away, making a read error possible. This sequence joins TRBV9 and TRBJ2-3; the D gene is possibly TRBD1 (6 bases). The CDR3 is made up of 16 amino acids. Germline lookup yields CDR1 SGDLS and CDR2 YYNGEE. V was shortened by 4 bases and J by 0 bases, with 15 bases between the two germline ends. DNA of the CDR3: TGTGCCAGCAGCCCAGGGGCGATCTCTAGCACAGATACGCAGTATTTT. Encoded protein: CASSPGAISSTDTQYF.

This chain joins TRBV27 and TRBJ2-7, with TRBD1 matching over 8 bases. CDR3 length: 13 amino acids. Germline CDR1 reads MNHEY; CDR2 reads SMNVEV (reference sequence). Trimming at V came to 3 bases and at J to 3 bases, leaving 1 base not matched to a gene. CDR3 region: CASSFTGGYEQYF. Written as DNA, the CDR3 is TGTGCCAGCAGTTTCACAGGGGGCTACGAGCAGTACTTC.

This clonotype showed up many times. At one of its ends the junction is not consistent with the germline gene, which may arise from a read error. This rearrangement joins TRBV4-3 to TRBJ2-7; 9 bases agree with TRBD1. CDR3 length: 14 amino acids. Germline CDR1 reads LGHNA; CDR2 reads YSLEER. The CDR3 protein is CASSPGQGYYEQYF. CDR3 nucleotides: TGTGCCAGCAGCCCGGGACAGGGCTACTACGAGCAGTACTTC.

The chain recombines TRBV10-3 with TRBJ2-7; D is unclear. Trimming cost V 0 bases and J 3 bases, with 12 bases left between them. Germline CDR1 reads ENHRY; CDR2 reads SYGVKD. The CDR3 length is 15 residues. The CDR3 loop reads CAISESSSQIYEQYF. CDR3 DNA: TGTGCCATCAGTGAGTCGAGTTCACAAATCTACGAGCAGTACTTC.

This clonotype was counted at least ten times. V and J are TRBV4-3 and TRBJ2-7; D is undetermined. V was trimmed by 0 bases and J by 6 bases, leaving 6 bases between them. The CDR3 contains 12 residues. CDR1 and CDR2 from the germline V gene are LGHNA and YSLEER. The CDR3 here is CASSQDYSEQYF. For the CDR3, the DNA is TGCGCCAGCAGCCAAGATTACAGCGAGCAGTACTTC.

Comments on this clonotype: A much larger clone lies one base from this, so it may be a read error. The CDR3 coding sequence is TGTGCCAGCGCCCCGTCGACACGGCACACTGAAGCTTTCTTT. The encoded protein is CASAPSTRHTEAFF. The gene calls are TRBV12-3 or TRBV12-4 and TRBJ1-1; D remains unclear. The CDR3 sequence is 14 residues long. V was clipped by 8 bases and J by 3 bases, with 16 bases between them.

In the case of this clonotype: The CDR3 does not close with the conserved phenylalanine or tryptophan, likely indicating a read error. The V call is TRBV7-2, the J call TRBJ2-1; tentatively, D is TRBD1 or TRBD2 (6 bases each). Trimming removed 4 bases at V and 7 bases at J, with 11 bases between. CDR3 length equals 13 residues. Germline CDR1 and CDR2: SGHTA and FQGNSA. This chain's CDR3 is CASSSQGRNEQFL. CDR3 bases: TGTGCCAGCAGCTCCCAGGGGAGGAATGAGCAGTTCCTC.

The chain couples TRBV11-2 to TRBJ1-5; the D is unclear. Trimming removed 5 bases at V and 4 bases at J, with 6 bases between. This CDR3 spans 12 amino acids. In germline, CDR1 is SGHAT, CDR2 FQNNGV. CDR3 sequence (DNA): TGTGCCAGCAGCGCACTAAATCAGCCCCAGCATTTT. Protein product: CASSALNQPQHF.

The chain has TRBV27 and TRBJ2-1; 8 nucleotides line up with TRBD2. The V segment lost 8 bases and the J segment 0 bases; nucleotides outside the gene matches: 6. The CDR3 runs 15 residues. Per germline, CDR1 MNHEY and CDR2 SMNVEV (reference sequence). In nucleotides, the CDR3 is TGTGCCAGCGCCGGGGGGGCCAGCTCCTACAATGAGCAGTTCTTC. Protein product: CASAGGASSYNEQFF.